This TCR beta chain was retrieved from a study of blood T cell repertoires in COVID-19 (dated by TCRdb to about 2020). Background on the whole study: The collaborator samples originated in the United States, Italy and Spain and spanned the acute and convalescent phases of COVID-19. The material from the prospective study consisted of cDNA or gDNA derived from T cells, B-cell-depleted T cells, or PBMCs. A de-identified subject ID, COVID-19 status, age in years and sex were almost always included in the sample metadata. Where HLA class I and class II types were available, the types were taken from metadata supplied by the sample provider, not from assay-based typing. The samples were drawn from the first 160 participants of the ongoing ImmuneRACE study and from 950 to 1,500 subjects provided by 6 global collaborators. The repertoires were released in a freely available public database meant as a resource for research on the immune response to SARS-CoV-2. Subjects who had been exposed to COVID-19, were actively infected with it, or had recovered from it provided the deeply sampled blood TCRbeta repertoires that made up the dataset. Summary of the overall study and its limitations: Clinical and demographic metadata were provided uncurated, with the amount varying by source and participant.

Worth noting for this clone: There is no known antigen for this receptor. The input lacks base qualities; no much larger clone sits a single base away.

TCRbeta CDR3 regions were amplified from genomic DNA using the immunoSEQ Assay, a bias-controlled multiplex PCR. The authors' pipeline ran thus. The number of nucleated cells in each sample was estimated by amplification of reference gene primers within the assay. To quantify the absolute abundance of each unique TCRbeta CDR3 rearrangement, sequence reads were collapsed and filtered. For each sample, productive Simpson clonality was calculated as the square root of Simpson's diversity index across productive rearrangements. TCRdb stores this immuneACCESS table with in-frame sequences only. Part of the clones is absent; in the studies checked, under half of the shortfall reflects unresolved V genes, and no reason is known for the rest. The V and J calls and clone size come from that table; D and trimming were worked out from the DNA. Here the sample has roughly 300,000 clones; around 82% occur a single time. The ten most abundant clones make up 1% to 1.5% of the sample.

Whole blood was collected in K2EDTA tubes by collaborating institutions according to the institutions' own protocols. For TCRbeta analysis, collaborators shipped samples as frozen whole blood, isolated PBMCs, or DNA extracted from either of those sample types. Per the germline V gene, ENHRY is the CDR1 and SYGVKD is the CDR2. Reading from cysteine to phenylalanine, the CDR3 counts 18 amino acids. The sequence is cut down to CDR3 DNA, 54 bases in frame from base 1. For this chain, trimming is 3 bases at the V end and 3 bases at the J end, and the number of junction bases without a gene match is 14. The V and J genes are TRBV10-3 and TRBJ1-2, with 9 bases matching TRBD1. This clonotype was sampled from a woman aged 50 to 60 with acute or convalescent COVID-19. Sequencing input: peripheral blood. The DNA sequence is TGTGCCATCAGTGACGTGCGGCCCGGGACAGGGCATTACTATGGCTACACCTTC. It codes for CAISDVRPGTGHYYGYTF.